The entry that follows covers one TCR beta chain sequence. With a much larger clone just one base away, this may be a read error. The CDR3 has 15 residues. CDR1 is SGHTA and CDR2 is FQGNSA in the germline V gene. This record comes from a study of regulatory T cells in long-lasting Graves disease. Time point denoted: newly diagnosed GD, antithyroid drugs for less than 3 months. PBMC RNA served as the TCR library source. iRepertoire HTBI primers and Arm-PCR of CDR3 regions built TCR beta libraries. TCRdb re-called the multiplex PCR reads with MiXCR, one entry per CDR3 protein. The sample includes 350,000 to 450,000 distinct CDR3 sequences, 15% of them seen just once. This same sample was also part of a study on T cells in Graves' hyperthyroidism and ophthalmopathy. Turning to that study: The HTBI primer set was used in a first-round RT-PCR of the TCR CDR3.

The chain links TRBV7-2 to TRBJ2-5, with D maybe TRBD2 (5 bases). This TCR was recovered from a woman aged 40 to 49 with Graves disease. This sample comprised peripheral blood mononuclear cells (PBMCs), obtained at new diagnosis, from a patient treated with antithyroid drugs. The CDR3 loop reads CPSSLQSLDQETQYF. In nucleotides, the CDR3 is TGTCCCAGCAGCTTACAGTCACTAGACCAAGAGACCCAGTACTTC.